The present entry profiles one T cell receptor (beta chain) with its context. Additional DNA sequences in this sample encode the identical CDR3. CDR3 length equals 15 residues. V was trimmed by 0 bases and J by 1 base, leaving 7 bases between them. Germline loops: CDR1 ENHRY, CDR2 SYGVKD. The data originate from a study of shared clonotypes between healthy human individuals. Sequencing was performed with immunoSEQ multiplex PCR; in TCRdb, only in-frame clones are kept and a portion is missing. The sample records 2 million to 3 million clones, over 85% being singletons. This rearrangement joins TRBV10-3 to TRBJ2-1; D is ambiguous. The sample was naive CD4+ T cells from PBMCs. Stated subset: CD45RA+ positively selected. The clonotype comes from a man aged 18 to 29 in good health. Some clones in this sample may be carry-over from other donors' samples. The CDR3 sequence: CAISESAASYNEQFF. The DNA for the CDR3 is TGTGCCATCAGTGAGTCTGCGGCTTCCTACAATGAGCAGTTCTTC.